This TCR beta chain was observed in a study of OX40 agonist ivuxolimab in advanced cancers. The overall study: While on treatment, patients had intravenous ivuxolimab at 0.01 to 10 mg/kg every 2 weeks. Enrolled patients in dose escalation had cancers that were hepatocellular carcinoma, melanoma, renal cell or head and neck cancer.

Assay: immunoSEQ multiplex PCR; the TCRdb copy retains only in-frame clones and omits some. Counted here are under 85,000 clones, about 83% occurring once; the ten biggest clones make up roughly 0.74%. The CDR3 spans 16 residues. Germline CDR1 and CDR2: SNHLY and FYNNEI. V was cut by 6 bases and J by 3 bases, with 19 bases left in between. Study-wide findings and caveats: Also showing low normalized T-cell clonal expansion were some of the nonresponders. CD4+ and CD8+ T cells in blood underwent clonal expansion by week 6 at 0.1 to 3.0 mg/kg.

On this clone itself: Its antigen remains unknown.

The specimen was CD4+ or CD8+ T cells sorted from blood, collected in a trial of the OX40 agonist ivuxolimab. This chain connects TRBV2 to TRBJ2-3; no clear D. This clonotype was sampled from an adult with an advanced solid tumor such as melanoma, head and neck, liver or kidney cancer. The CDR3 region has the DNA TGTGCCAGCAGAGTCGACGGTGGGATTGGAACAGATACGCAGTATTTT. Its translation: CASRVDGGIGTDTQYF.